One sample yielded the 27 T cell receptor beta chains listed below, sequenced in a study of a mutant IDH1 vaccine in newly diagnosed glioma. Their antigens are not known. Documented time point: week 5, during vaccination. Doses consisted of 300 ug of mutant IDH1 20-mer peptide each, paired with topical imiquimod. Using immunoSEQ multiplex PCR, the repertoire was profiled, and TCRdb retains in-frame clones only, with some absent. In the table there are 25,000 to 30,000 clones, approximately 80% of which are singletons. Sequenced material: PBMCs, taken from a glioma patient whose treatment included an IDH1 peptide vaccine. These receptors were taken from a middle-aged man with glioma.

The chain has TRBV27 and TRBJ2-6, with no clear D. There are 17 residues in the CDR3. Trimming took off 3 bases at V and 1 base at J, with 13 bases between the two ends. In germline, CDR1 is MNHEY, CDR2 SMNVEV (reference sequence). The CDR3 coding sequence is TGTGCCAGCAGTTTGGGATCTGGGCGATCTGGGGCCAACGTCCTGACTTTC. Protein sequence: CASSLGSGRSGANVLTF.

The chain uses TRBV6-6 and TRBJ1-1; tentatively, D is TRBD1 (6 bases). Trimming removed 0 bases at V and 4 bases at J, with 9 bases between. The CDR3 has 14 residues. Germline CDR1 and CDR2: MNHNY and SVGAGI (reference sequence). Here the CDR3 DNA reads TGTGCCAGCAGTTACTCTGGGGGGCCCACTGAAGCTTTCTTT. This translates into CASSYSGGPTEAFF.

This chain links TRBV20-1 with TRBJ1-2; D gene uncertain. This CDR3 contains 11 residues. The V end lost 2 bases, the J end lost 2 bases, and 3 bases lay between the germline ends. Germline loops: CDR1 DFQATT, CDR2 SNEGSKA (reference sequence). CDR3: CSARPNYGYTF. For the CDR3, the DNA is TGCAGTGCTAGACCCAACTATGGCTACACCTTC.

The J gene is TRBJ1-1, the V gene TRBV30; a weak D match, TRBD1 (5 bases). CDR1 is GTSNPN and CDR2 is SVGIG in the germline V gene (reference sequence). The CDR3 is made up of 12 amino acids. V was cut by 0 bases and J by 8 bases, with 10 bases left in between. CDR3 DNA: TGTGCCTGGAGTGTAAGTGGGGGAGAAGCTTTCTTT. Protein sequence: CAWSVSGGEAFF.

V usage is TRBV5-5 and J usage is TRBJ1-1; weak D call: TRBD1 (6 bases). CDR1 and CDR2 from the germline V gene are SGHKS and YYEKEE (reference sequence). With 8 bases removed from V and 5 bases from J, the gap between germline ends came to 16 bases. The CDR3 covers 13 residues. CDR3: CASCRDMGTEAFF. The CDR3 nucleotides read TGTGCCAGTTGCCGGGACATGGGGACTGAAGCTTTCTTT.

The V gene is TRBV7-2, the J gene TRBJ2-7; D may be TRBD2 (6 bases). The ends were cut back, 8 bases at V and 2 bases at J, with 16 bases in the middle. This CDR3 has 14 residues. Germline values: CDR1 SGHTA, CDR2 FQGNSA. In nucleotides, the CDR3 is TGTGCCAGCGCCGGCGGCGGGGACCCCTACGAGCAGTACTTC. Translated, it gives CASAGGGDPYEQYF.

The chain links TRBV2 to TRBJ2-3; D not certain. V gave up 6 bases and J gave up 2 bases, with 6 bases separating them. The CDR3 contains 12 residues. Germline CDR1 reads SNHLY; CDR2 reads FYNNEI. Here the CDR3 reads CASRPNTDTQYF. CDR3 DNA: TGTGCCAGCAGACCTAACACAGATACGCAGTATTTT.

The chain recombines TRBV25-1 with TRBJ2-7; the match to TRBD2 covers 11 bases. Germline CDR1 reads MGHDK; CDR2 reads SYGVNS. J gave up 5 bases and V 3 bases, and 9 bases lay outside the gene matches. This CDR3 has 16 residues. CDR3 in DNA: TGTGCCAGCAGTGACCTCACTAGCGGGAGTAACAACGAGCAGTACTTC. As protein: CASSDLTSGSNNEQYF.

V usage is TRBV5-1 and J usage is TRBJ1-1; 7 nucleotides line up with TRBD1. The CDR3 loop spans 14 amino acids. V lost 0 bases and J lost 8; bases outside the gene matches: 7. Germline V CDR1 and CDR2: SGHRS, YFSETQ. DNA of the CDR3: TGCGCCAGCAGCTTGGGAGGGGGCACGAGGGAAGCTTTCTTT. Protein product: CASSLGGGTREAFF.

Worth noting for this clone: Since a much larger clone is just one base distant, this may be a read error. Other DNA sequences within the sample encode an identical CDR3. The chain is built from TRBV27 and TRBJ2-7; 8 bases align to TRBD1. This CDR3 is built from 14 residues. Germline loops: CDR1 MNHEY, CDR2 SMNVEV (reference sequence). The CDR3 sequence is CASSLGQGSYEQYF. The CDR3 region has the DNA TGTGCCAGCAGTTTAGGACAGGGTTCCTATGAGCAGTACTTC.

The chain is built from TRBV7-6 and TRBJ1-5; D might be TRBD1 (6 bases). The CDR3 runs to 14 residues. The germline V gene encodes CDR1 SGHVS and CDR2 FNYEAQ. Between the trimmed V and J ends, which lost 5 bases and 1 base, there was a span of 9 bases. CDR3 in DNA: TGTGCCAGCAGCCGAGGGGGAAGCAATCAGCCCCAGCATTTT. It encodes CASSRGGSNQPQHF. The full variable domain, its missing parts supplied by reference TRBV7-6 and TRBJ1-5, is GAGVSQSPRYKVTKRGQDVALRCDPISGHVSLYWYRQALGQGPEFLTYFNYEAQQDKSGLPNDRFSAERPEGSISTLTIQRTEQRDSAMYRCASSRGGSNQPQHFGDGTRLSIL.

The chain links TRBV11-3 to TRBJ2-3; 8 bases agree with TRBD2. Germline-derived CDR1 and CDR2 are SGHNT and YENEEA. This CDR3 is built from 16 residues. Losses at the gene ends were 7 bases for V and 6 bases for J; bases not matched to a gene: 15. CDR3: CASNSRGGGGLDTQYF. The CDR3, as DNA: TGTGCCAGCAACTCCCGGGGGGGAGGAGGATTGGATACGCAGTATTTT. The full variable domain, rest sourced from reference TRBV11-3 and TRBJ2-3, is EAGVVQSPRYKIIEKKQPVAFWCNPISGHNTLYWYLQNLGQGPELLIRYENEEAVDDSQLPKDRFSAERLKGVDSTLKIQPAELGDSAVYLCASNSRGGGGLDTQYFGPGTRLTVL.

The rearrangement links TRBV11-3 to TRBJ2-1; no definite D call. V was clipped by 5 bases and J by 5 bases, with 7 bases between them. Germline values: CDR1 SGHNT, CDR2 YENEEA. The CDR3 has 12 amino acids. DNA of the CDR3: TGTGCCAGCAGCCTTAGAGACAATGAGCAGTTCTTC. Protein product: CASSLRDNEQFF.

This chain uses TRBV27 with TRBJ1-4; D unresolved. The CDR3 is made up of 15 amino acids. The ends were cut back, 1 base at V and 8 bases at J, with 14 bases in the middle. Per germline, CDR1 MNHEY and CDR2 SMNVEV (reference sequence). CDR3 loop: CASSLFRALGEKLFF. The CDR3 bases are TGTGCCAGCAGTTTATTTAGGGCCCTAGGGGAAAAACTGTTTTTT.

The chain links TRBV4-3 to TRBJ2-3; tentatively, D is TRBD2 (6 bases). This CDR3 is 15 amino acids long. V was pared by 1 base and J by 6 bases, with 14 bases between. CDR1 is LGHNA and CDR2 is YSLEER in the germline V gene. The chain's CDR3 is CASSQGTGSGDTQYF. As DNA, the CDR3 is TGCGCCAGCAGCCAAGGAACCGGGAGCGGGGATACGCAGTATTTT.

This CDR3 reads CASSLGFRGSYNEQFF. In DNA form, the CDR3 reads TGTGCCAGCAGCTTAGGGTTTAGGGGGTCCTACAATGAGCAGTTCTTC. The J gene is TRBJ2-1, the V gene TRBV7-9; maybe TRBD1 (6 bases). The germline gives CDR1 SEHNR, CDR2 FQNEAQ (reference sequence). There are 16 residues in the CDR3. V was trimmed by 1 base and J by 1 base, leaving 11 bases between them.

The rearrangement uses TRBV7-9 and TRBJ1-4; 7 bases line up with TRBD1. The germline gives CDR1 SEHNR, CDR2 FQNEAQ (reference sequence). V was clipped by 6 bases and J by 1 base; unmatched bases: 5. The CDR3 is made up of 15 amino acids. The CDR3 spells CASSPQGGTNEKLFF. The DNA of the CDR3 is TGTGCCAGCAGTCCTCAGGGGGGAACTAATGAAAAACTGTTTTTT.

CDR3 coding DNA: TGCGCCAGCACCAAGACAGGGGGGAACACTGAAGCTTTCTTT. Translated: CASTKTGGNTEAFF. V is TRBV10-1 and J is TRBJ1-1, with 9 bases lining up with TRBD1. This CDR3 has 14 residues. V was clipped by 7 bases and J by 1 base; unmatched bases: 4. The V gene's germline CDR1 is WNHNN and CDR2 SYGVQD (reference sequence).

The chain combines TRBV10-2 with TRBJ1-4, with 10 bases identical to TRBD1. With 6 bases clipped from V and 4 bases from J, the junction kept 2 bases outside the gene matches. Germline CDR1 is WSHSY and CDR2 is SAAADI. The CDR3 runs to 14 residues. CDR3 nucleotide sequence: TGCGCCAGCAGAAGGACAGGGGGTAATGAAAAACTGTTTTTT. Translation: CASRRTGGNEKLFF.

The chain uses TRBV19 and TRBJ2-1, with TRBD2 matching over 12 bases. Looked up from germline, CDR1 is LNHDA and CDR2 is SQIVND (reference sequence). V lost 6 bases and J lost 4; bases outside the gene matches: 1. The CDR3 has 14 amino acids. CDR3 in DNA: TGTGCCAGTAGGGGACTAGCGGGTTACAATGAGCAGTTCTTC. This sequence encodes CASRGLAGYNEQFF. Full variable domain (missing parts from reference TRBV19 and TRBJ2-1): DGGITQSPKYLFRKEGQNVTLSCEQNLNHDAMYWYRQDPGQGLRLIYYSQIVNDFQKGDIAEGYSVSREKKESFPLTVTSAQKNPTAFYLCASRGLAGYNEQFFGPGTRLTVL.

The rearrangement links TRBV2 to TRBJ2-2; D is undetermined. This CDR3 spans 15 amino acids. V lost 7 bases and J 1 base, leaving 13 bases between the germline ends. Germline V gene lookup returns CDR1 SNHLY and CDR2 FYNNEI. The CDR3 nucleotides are TGTGCCAGCAACCTTCAAACCCTGAACACCGGGGAGCTGTTTTTT. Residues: CASNLQTLNTGELFF. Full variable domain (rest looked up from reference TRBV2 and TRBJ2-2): EPEVTQTPSHQVTQMGQEVILRCVPISNHLYFYWYRQILGQKVEFLVSFYNNEISEKSEIFDDQFSVERPDGSNFTLKIRSTKLEDSAMYFCASNLQTLNTGELFFGEGSRLTVL.

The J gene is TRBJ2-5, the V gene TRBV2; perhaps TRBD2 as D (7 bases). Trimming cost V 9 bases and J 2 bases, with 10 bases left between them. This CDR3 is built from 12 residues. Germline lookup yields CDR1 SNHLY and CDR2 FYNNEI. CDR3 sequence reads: CARGGGQETQYF. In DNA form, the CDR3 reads TGTGCCAGGGGAGGGGGGCAAGAGACCCAGTACTTC.

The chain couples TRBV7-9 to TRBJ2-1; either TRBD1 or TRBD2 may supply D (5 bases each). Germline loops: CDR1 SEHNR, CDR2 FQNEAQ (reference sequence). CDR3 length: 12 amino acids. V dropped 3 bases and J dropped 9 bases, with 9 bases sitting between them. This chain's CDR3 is CASSFIGGEQFF. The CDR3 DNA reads TGTGCCAGCAGCTTTATTGGGGGTGAGCAGTTCTTC.

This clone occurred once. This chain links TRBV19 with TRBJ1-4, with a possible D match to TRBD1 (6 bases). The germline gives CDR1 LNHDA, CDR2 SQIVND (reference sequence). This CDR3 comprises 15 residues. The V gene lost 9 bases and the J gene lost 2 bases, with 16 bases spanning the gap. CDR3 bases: TGTGCCAGCCGGGGGGGGGCCACCACTAATGAAAAACTGTTTTTT. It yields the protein CASRGGATTNEKLFF.

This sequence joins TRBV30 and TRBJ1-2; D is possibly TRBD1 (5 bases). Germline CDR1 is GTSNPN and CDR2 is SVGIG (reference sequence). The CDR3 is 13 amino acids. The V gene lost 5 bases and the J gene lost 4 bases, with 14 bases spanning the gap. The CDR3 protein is CAWAPGEIYGYTF. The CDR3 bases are TGTGCCTGGGCCCCGGGGGAGATCTATGGCTACACCTTC. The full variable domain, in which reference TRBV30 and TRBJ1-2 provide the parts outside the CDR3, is SQTIHQWPATLVQPVGSPLSLECTVEGTSNPNLYWYRQAAGRGLQLLFYSVGIGQISSEVPQNLSASRPQDRQFILSSKKLLLSDSGFYLCAWAPGEIYGYTFGSGTRLTVV.

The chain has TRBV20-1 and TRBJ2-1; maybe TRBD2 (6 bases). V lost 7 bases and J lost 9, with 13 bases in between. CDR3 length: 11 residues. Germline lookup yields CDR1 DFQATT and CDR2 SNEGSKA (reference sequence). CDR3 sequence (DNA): TGCAGTGGAAACGCGGGGCTTGAGCAGTTCTTC. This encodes CSGNAGLEQFF.

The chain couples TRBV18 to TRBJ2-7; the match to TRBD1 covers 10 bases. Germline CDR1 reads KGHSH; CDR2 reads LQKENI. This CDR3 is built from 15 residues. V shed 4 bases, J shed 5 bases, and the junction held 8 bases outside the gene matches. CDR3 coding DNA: TGTGCCAGCTCACTAGTCCGGGACAGGGGCCACGAGCAGTACTTC. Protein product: CASSLVRDRGHEQYF.